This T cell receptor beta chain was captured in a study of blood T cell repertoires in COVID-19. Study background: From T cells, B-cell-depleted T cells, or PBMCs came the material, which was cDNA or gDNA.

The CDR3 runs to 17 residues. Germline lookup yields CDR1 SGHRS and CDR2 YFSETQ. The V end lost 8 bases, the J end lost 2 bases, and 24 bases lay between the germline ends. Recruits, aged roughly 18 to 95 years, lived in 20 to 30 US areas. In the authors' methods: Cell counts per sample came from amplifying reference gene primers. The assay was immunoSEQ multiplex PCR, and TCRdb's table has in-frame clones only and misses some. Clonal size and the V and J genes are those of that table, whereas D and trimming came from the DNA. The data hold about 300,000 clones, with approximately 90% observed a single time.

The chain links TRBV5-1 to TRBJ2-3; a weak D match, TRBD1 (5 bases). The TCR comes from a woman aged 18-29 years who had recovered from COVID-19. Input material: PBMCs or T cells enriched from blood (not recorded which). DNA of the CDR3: TGCGCCAGTCGCCTCACCCCCCTCCAGACAGCCACAGATACGCAGTATTTT. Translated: CASRLTPLQTATDTQYF.